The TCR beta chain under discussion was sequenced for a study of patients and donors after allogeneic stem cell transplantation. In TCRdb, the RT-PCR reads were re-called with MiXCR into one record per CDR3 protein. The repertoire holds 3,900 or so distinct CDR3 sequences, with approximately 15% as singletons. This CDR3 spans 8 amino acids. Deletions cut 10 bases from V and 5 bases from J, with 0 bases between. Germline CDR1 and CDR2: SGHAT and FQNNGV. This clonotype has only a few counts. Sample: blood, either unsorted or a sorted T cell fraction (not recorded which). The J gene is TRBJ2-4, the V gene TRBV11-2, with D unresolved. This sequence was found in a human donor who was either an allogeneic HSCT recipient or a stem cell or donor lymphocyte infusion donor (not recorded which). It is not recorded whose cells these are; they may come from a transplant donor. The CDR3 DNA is TGTGCCAAAAACATTCAGTACTTC. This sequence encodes CAKNIQYF.